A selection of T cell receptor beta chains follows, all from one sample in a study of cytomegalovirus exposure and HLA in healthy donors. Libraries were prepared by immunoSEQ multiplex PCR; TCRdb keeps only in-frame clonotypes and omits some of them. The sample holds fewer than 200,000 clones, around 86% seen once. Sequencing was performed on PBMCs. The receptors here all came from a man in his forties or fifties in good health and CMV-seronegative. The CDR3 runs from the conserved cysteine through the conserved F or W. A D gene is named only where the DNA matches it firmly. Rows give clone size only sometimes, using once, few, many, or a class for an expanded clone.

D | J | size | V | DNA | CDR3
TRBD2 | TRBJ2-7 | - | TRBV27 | TGTGCCAGCAGGGGGACTAGCGGGAGCGTATACGAGCAGTACTTC | CASRGTSGSVYEQYF
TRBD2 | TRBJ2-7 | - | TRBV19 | TGTGCCAGCAGCGGGGTCTACGAGCAGTACTTC | CASSGVYEQYF
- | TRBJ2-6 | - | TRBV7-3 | TGTGCCAGCAGGCCAGACGGGAGCTCTGGGGCCAACGTCCTGACTTTC | CASRPDGSSGANVLTF
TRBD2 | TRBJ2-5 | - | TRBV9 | TGTGCCAGCAGCGTAGGACTAGCGGTGGAAGGTGAGACCCAGTACTTC | CASSVGLAVEGETQYF
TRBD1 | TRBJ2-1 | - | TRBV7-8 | TGTGCCAGCAGCTTAGGTAGACAGGGGGCTAGGTATGAGCAGTTCTTC | CASSLGRQGARYEQFF
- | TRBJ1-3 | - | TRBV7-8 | TGTGCCAGCAGCTTAACTAGCTCTGGAAACACCATATATTTT | CASSLTSSGNTIYF
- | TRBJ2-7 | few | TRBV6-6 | TGTGCCAGCAGTCGCGAGGACGAGCAGTACTTC | CASSREDEQYF
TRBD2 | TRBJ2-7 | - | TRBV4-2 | TGTGCCAGCAGCCAAGATACACTAGCGGGTTACGAGCAGTACTTC | CASSQDTLAGYEQYF
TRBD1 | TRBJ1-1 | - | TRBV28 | TGTGCCAGCAGTCCCTCTGCGACAGGGAGGAACACTGAAGCTTTCTTT | CASSPSATGRNTEAFF
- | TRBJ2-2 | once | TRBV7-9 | TGTTCCAGCAGCTTTTTGGTACAGGGGAACACCGGGGAGCTGTTTTTT | CSSSFLVQGNTGELFF